The rows below give T cell receptor beta chains drawn from one sample of a study of shared clonotypes between healthy human individuals. Sequencing used immunoSEQ multiplex PCR; TCRdb keeps in-frame clones, though not all of them. The table records some 1 million clones, under 80% of them present only once. Sequencing used memory CD4+ T cells sorted from blood. These TCRs come from a man aged 18 to 30 in good health. Both conserved end residues are part of each CDR3. D genes are given only for firm matches. Clone size is given for some rows only: seen once, a few or many times, or a class if the clone is expanded.

abundance	d_gene	v_gene	j_gene	CDR3nt	CDR3aa
few	.	TRBV6-1	TRBJ1-2	TGTGCCAGCAGTGATAGGGGCTACACCTTC	CASSDRGYTF
.	.	TRBV18	TRBJ1-2	TGTGCCAGCTCACCATCCGGTTCTGGCTACACCTTC	CASSPSGSGYTF
.	.	TRBV2	TRBJ2-3	TGTGCCAGCAGTGTAAATCCGAGGAAGGGCAGCACAGATACGCAGTATTTT	CASSVNPRKGSTDTQYF
few	.	TRBV7-2	TRBJ1-4	TGTGCCAGCAGCTCGAACAGCGGAAATGAAAAACTGTTTTTT	CASSSNSGNEKLFF
.	.	TRBV2	TRBJ1-4	TGTGCCAGCAGTGTTAGGGGGATCACAACTAATGAAAAACTGTTTTTT	CASSVRGITTNEKLFF
.	.	TRBV2	TRBJ1-5	TGTGCCAGCAGTGACGTCAGGGTTAATAATCAGCCCCAGCATTTT	CASSDVRVNNQPQHF
once	.	TRBV29-1	TRBJ2-3	TGCAGCGTTGACTCTTGGGTGGTTGTGGGCACAGATACGCAGTATTTT	CSVDSWVVVGTDTQYF
.	.	TRBV11-2	TRBJ2-2	TGTGCCAGCCGCGAGACCGGGGAGCTGTTTTTT	CASRETGELFF
once	.	TRBV2	TRBJ2-2	TGTGCCAGCACCGGACTCGGGCTAGGATCAACCGGGGAGCTGTTTTTT	CASTGLGLGSTGELFF
.	TRBD1	TRBV10-3	TRBJ1-1	TGTGCCATCAGCCGAGGACAGGGTAATGCTCGAACGACTGAAGCTTTCTTT	CAISRGQGNARTTEAFF
.	.	TRBV15	TRBJ2-3	TGTGCCACCAGCAGAAAAGGCGGCGGGGAGGATACGCAGTATTTT	CATSRKGGGEDTQYF
.	.	TRBV9	TRBJ2-1	TGTGCCAGCTCTGTATCCGGGGATCACTACAATGAGCAGTTCTTC	CASSVSGDHYNEQFF
.	TRBD1	TRBV11-2	TRBJ2-5	TGTGCCAGCAGCTTAGATGACAGGGGAGGAGAGACCCAGTACTTC	CASSLDDRGGETQYF
.	.	TRBV18	TRBJ1-1	TGTGCCAGCTCACGCCCCGGGGGCGGGATCAGAATGAACACTGAAGCTTTCTTT	CASSRPGGGIRMNTEAFF
.	.	TRBV9	TRBJ2-7	TGTGCCAGCAGAGTGGGCTTCGAGCAGTACTTC	CASRVGFEQYF
.	TRBD1	TRBV6-5	TRBJ2-7	TGTGCCAGCAGCACAACAGGGGGCTCCTACGAGCAGTACTTC	CASSTTGGSYEQYF
.	.	TRBV11-1	TRBJ2-2	TGTGCCAGCAGCTTATTGCCGGAACCGAACACCGGGGAGCTGTTTTTT	CASSLLPEPNTGELFF
.	TRBD1	TRBV18	TRBJ2-7	TGTGCCAGCTCTACCGGGACAGATGCCTACGAGCAGTACTTC	CASSTGTDAYEQYF
.	.	TRBV27	TRBJ2-1	TGTGCCAGCAGTCAAAGGCCGGAGGGTACGGAGCAGTTCTTC	CASSQRPEGTEQFF
.	.	TRBV7-2	TRBJ2-1	TGTGCCAGCACCTTAGGCAACTACAATGAGCAGTTCTTC	CASTLGNYNEQFF
once	.	TRBV19	TRBJ2-6	TGTGCCAGTACCCCGGAAGCAGGGAGGAGGCCTGGGGCCAACGTCCTGACTTTC	CASTPEAGRRPGANVLTF
.	.	TRBV18	TRBJ2-3	TGTGCCAGCTCACCACCAGGGGGGCCTAGCACAGATACGCAGTATTTT	CASSPPGGPSTDTQYF